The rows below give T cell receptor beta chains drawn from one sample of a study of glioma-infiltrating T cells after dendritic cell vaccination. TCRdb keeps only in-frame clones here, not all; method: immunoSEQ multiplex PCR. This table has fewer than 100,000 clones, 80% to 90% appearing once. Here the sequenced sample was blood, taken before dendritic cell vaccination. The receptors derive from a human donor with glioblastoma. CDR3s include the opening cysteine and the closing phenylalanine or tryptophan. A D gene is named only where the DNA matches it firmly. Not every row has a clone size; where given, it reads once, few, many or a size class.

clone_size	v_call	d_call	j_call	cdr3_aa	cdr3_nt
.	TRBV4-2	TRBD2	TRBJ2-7	CASSQDQGLAVYEQYF	TGTGCCAGCAGCCAAGATCAGGGACTAGCGGTATACGAGCAGTACTTC
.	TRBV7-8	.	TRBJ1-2	CASSLTQGAVLSGYTF	TGTGCCAGCAGCTTAACCCAGGGTGCCGTTTTATCTGGCTACACCTTC
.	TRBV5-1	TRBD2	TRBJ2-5	CASSLASAGGGGETQYF	TGCGCCAGCAGCTTGGCCTCAGCGGGCGGGGGAGGAGAGACCCAGTACTTC
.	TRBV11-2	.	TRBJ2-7	CASSLEGRHPVVEQYF	TGTGCCAGCAGCTTAGAGGGTAGACACCCGGTCGTGGAGCAGTACTTC
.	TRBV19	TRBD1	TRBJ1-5	CASSMGQGGQPQHF	TGTGCCAGTAGTATGGGACAGGGTGGTCAGCCCCAGCATTTT
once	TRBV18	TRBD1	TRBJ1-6	CASSPGQDNSPLHF	TGTGCCAGCTCTCCGGGACAGGATAATTCACCCCTCCACTTT
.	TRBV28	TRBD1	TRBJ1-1	CASSRRPTGGPEAFF	TGTGCCAGCAGTCGACGCCCTACAGGGGGGCCTGAAGCTTTCTTT
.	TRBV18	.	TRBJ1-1	CASSPPGRKVGVLTAFF	TGTGCCAGCTCACCACCTGGGAGGAAAGTGGGGGTGTTAACGGCTTTCTTT
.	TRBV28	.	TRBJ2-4	CASSLVRGGRNIQYF	TGTGCCAGCAGTTTGGTGAGGGGGGGCAGAAACATTCAGTACTTC
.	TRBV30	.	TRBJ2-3	CAWSVQSSSTDTQYF	TGTGCCTGGAGTGTACAATCTAGCAGCACAGATACGCAGTATTTT
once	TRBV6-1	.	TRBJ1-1	CASSDFRGPSMNTEAFF	TGTGCCAGCAGTGACTTCAGGGGCCCCTCCATGAACACTGAAGCTTTCTTT
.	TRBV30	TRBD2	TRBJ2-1	CAWSSTRLAGSSNEQFF	TGTGCCTGGAGTTCCACCCGACTAGCGGGAAGTTCCAATGAGCAGTTCTTC
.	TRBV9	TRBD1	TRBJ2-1	CASSVVVGDQSGTGKHDEQFF	TGTGCCAGCAGCGTAGTAGTAGGGGATCAATCCGGGACAGGGAAGCACGATGAGCAGTTCTTC
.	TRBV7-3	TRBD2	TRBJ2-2	CASSFPEGSGRTGELFF	TGTGCCAGCAGCTTCCCGGAAGGGAGCGGGAGGACCGGGGAGCTGTTTTTT
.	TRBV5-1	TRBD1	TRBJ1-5	CASSLEGGSNQPQHF	TGCGCCAGCAGCTTGGAAGGGGGCAGCAATCAGCCCCAGCATTTT
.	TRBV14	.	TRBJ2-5	CASSHTPSGVALQETQYF	TGTGCCAGCAGCCACACCCCCTCGGGGGTAGCCTTACAAGAGACCCAGTACTTC
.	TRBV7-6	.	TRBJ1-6	CASSPQGAGVTSPLHF	TGTGCCAGCAGCCCCCAAGGAGCAGGGGTTACTTCACCCCTCCACTTT
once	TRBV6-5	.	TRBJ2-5	CASSYSVEENQETQYF	TGTGCCAGCAGTTACTCTGTTGAAGAGAACCAAGAGACCCAGTACTTC
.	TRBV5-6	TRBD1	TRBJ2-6	CASSLGTGAGANVLTF	TGTGCCAGCAGCTTGGGGACAGGAGCTGGGGCCAACGTCCTGACTTTC
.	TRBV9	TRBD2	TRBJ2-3	CASSQGTSGFTDTQYF	TGTGCCAGCAGCCAGGGGACTAGCGGTTTCACAGATACGCAGTATTTT
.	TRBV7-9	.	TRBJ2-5	CASSLGPSRETQYF	TGTGCCAGCAGCTTAGGGCCTAGCCGGGAGACCCAGTACTTC
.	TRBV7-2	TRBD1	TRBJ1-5	CASSTQTGVNQPQHF	TGTGCCAGCAGCACCCAAACAGGGGTCAATCAGCCCCAGCATTTT
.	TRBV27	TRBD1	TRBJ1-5	CASKTLGQGAYQPQHF	TGTGCCAGCAAGACCCTTGGACAGGGAGCCTATCAGCCCCAGCATTTT
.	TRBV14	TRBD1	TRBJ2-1	CASNRQGSSYNEQFF	TGTGCCAGCAACCGACAGGGAAGCTCCTACAATGAGCAGTTCTTC
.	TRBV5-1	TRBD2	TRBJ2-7	CASSLRLAGGEEQYF	TGCGCCAGCAGCCTGAGACTAGCGGGAGGGGAGGAGCAGTACTTC
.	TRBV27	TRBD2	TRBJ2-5	CASNRNSGRLETQYF	TGTGCCAGCAATCGTAATAGCGGGAGACTGGAGACCCAGTACTTC
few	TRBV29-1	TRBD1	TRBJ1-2	CSAYATGDPLYGYTF	TGCAGCGCCTATGCGACAGGGGACCCACTCTATGGCTACACCTTC
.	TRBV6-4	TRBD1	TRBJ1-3	CASSRDSSFGNTIYF	TGTGCCAGCAGCAGGGACAGCTCTTTCGGTAACACCATATATTTT
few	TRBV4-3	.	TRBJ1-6	CASSLQGLNSPLHF	TGCGCCAGCAGCCTGCAGGGCCTGAATTCACCCCTCCACTTT
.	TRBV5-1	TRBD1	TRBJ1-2	CASSSGQGAMDGYTF	TGCGCCAGCAGCTCCGGACAGGGGGCAATGGATGGCTACACCTTC
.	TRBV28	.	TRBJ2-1	CASSLKTGIIWNEQFF	TGTGCCAGCAGCCTTAAGACAGGCATCATATGGAATGAGCAGTTCTTC
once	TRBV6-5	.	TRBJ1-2	CASGQRGTGGYTF	TGTGCCAGCGGCCAGCGAGGCACGGGAGGCTACACCTTC
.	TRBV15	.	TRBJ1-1	CATSRDTGLLNTEAFF	TGTGCCACCAGCAGAGATACAGGGTTGTTGAACACTGAAGCTTTCTTT
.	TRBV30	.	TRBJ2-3	CAWSSTDTQYF	TGTGCCTGGTCGAGCACAGATACGCAGTATTTT
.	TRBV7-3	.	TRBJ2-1	CASSPKPTIYNEQFF	TGTGCCAGCAGCCCCAAACCCACTATATACAATGAGCAGTTCTTC
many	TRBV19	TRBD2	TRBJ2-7	CASTGTSGPYEQYF	TGTGCCAGTACCGGGACTAGCGGACCCTACGAGCAGTACTTC
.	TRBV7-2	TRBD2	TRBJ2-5	CASSSEGLAGGWSQYF	TGTGCCAGCAGCTCAGAGGGACTAGCGGGGGGGTGGTCCCAGTACTTC
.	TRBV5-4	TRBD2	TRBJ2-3	CASSLAAPGLAGTDTQYF	TGTGCCAGCAGCTTGGCCGCCCCGGGACTAGCGGGCACAGATACGCAGTATTTT
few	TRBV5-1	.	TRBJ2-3	CASSLALFRRVATDTQYF	TGCGCCAGCAGCTTGGCCCTCTTTAGGAGGGTGGCGACAGATACGCAGTATTTT
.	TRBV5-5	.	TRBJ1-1	CASSTGTSNTEAFF	TGTGCCAGCAGCACCGGGACATCGAACACTGAAGCTTTCTTT
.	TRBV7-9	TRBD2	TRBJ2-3	CASSLTGTSGTDTQYF	TGTGCCAGCAGCCTTACCGGGACTAGCGGCACAGATACGCAGTATTTT
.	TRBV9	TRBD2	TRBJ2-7	CASSVSGMRSYEQYF	TGTGCCAGCAGCGTAAGCGGGATGAGGTCCTACGAGCAGTACTTC
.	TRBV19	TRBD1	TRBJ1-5	CASSNYGTVDQPQHF	TGTGCCAGTAGCAACTACGGGACAGTGGATCAGCCCCAGCATTTT
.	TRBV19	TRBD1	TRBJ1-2	CASSMETGGSRNYGYTF	TGTGCCAGTAGTATGGAAACAGGGGGCAGCAGGAACTATGGCTACACCTTC
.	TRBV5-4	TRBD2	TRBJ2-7	CASSATSGFAYEQYF	TGTGCCAGCAGCGCTACTAGCGGGTTTGCCTACGAGCAGTACTTC
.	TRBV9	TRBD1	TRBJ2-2	CASSVDTGGWNGELFF	TGTGCCAGCAGCGTAGACACAGGGGGTTGGAACGGGGAGCTGTTTTTT